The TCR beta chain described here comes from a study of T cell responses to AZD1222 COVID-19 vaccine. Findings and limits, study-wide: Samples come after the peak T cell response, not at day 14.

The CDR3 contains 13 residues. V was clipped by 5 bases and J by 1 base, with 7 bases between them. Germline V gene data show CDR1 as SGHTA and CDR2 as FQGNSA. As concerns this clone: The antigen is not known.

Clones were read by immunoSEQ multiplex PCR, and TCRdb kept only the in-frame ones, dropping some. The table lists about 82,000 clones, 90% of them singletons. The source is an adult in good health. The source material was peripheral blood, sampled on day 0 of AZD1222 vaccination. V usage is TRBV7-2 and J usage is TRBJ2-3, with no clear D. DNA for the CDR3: TGTGCCAGCAGCATTACCCGCACAGATACGCAGTATTTT. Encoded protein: CASSITRTDTQYF.